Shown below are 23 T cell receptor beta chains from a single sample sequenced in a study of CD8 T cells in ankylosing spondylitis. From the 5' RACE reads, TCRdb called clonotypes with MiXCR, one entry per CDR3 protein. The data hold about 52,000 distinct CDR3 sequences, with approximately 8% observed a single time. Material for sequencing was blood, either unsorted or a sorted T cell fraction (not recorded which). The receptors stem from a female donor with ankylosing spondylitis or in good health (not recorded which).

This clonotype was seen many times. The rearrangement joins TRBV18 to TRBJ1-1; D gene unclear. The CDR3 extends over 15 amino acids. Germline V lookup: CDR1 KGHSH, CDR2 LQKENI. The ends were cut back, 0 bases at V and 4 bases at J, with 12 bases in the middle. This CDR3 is CASSPPGRVRTEAFF. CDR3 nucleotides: TGTGCCAGCTCACCACCGGGCAGAGTCCGCACTGAAGCTTTCTTT. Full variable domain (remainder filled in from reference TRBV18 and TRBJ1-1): NAGVMQNPRHLVRRRGQEARLRCSPMKGHSHVYWYRQLPEEGLKFMVYLQKENIIDESGMPKERFSAEFPKEGPSILRIQQVVRGDSAAYFCASSPPGRVRTEAFFGQGTRLTVV.

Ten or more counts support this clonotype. This chain's CDR3 is CASSQVLRMDTQYF. The CDR3 nucleotides are TGTGCCAGCAGCCAAGTACTCAGGATGGATACGCAGTATTTT. The chain couples TRBV4-2 to TRBJ2-3; D call uncertain. The CDR3 is made up of 14 amino acids. Germline lookup yields CDR1 LGHNA and CDR2 YNFKEQ. V lost 1 base, J lost 6 bases, and 11 bases lay in between.

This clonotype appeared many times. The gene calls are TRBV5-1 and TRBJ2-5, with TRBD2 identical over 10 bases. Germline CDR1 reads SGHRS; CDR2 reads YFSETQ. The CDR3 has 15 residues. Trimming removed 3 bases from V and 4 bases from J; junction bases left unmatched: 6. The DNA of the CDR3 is TGCGCCAGCAGCTCCGGGACTAGCGTTGTAGAGACCCAGTACTTC. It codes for CASSSGTSVVETQYF.

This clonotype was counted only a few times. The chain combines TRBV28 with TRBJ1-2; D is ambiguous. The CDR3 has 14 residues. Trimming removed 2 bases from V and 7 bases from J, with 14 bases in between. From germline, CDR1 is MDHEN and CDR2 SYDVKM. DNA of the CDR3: TGTGCCAGCAGTTTAGCCGACGGGAGAAGTGGCTACACCTTC. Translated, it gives CASSLADGRSGYTF.

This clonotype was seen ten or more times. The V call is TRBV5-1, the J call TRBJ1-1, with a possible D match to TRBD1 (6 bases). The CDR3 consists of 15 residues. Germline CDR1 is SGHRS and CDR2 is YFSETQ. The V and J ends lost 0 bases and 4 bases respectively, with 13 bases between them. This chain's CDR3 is CASSLDGGGGTEAFF. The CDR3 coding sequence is TGCGCCAGCAGCTTGGATGGGGGAGGGGGCACTGAAGCTTTCTTT.

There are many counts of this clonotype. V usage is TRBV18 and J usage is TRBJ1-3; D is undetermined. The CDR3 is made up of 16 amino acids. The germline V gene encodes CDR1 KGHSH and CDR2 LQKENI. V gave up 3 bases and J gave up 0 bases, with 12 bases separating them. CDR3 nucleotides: TGTGCCAGCTCACCTCAAGGTCAGAGCTCTGGAAACACCATATATTTT. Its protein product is CASSPQGQSSGNTIYF.

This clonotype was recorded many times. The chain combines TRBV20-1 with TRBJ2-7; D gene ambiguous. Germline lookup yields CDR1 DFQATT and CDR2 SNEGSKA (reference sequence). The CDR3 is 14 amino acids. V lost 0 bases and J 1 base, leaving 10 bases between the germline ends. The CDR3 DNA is TGCAGTGCTAGAGATATGGGCGGATCCTACGAGCAGTACGTC. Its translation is CSARDMGGSYEQYV.

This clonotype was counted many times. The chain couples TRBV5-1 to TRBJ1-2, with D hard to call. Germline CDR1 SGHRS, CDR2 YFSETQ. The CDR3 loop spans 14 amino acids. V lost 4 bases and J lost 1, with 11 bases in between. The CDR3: CASSPANLNYGYTF. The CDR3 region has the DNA TGCGCCAGCAGCCCTGCGAACCTTAACTATGGCTACACCTTC.

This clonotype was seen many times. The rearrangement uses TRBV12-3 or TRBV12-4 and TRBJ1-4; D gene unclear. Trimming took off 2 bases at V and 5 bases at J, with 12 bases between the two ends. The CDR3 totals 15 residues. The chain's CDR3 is CASSLSYGANEKLFF. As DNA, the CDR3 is TGTGCCAGCAGTTTATCGTACGGAGCCAATGAAAAACTGTTTTTT.

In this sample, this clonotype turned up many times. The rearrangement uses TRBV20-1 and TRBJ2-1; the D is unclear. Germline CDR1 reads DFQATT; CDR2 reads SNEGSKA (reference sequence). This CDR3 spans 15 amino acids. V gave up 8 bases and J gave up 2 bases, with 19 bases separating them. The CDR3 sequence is CSTQRPEMAYNEQFF. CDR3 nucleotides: TGCAGTACGCAGAGACCGGAAATGGCCTACAATGAGCAGTTCTTC.

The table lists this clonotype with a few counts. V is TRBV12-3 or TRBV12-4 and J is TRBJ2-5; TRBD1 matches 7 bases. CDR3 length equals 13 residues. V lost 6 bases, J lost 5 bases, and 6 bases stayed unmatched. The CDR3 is CASRENRGETQYF. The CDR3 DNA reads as TGTGCCAGCAGGGAGAACAGGGGTGAGACCCAGTACTTC.

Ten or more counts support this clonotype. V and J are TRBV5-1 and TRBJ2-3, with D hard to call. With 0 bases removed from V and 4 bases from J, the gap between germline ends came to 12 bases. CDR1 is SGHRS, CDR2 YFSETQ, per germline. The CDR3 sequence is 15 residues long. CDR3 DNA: TGCGCCAGCAGCTTGGACCCGCCTCCCGCAGATACGCAGTATTTT. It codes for CASSLDPPPADTQYF.

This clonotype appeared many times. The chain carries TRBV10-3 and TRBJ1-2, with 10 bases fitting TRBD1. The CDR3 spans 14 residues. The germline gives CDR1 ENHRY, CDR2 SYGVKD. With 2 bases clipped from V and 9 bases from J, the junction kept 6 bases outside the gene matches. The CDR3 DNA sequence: TGTGCCATCAGTGAGAGGAGGGACAGGGGACGCTACACCTTC. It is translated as CAISERRDRGRYTF.

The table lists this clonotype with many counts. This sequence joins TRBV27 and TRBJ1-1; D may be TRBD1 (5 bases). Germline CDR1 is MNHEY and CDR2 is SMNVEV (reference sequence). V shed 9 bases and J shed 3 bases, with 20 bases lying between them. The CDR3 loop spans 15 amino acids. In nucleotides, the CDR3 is TGTGCCAGTTTTATGTACCCGGGACTAGACACTGAAGCTTTCTTT. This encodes CASFMYPGLDTEAFF.

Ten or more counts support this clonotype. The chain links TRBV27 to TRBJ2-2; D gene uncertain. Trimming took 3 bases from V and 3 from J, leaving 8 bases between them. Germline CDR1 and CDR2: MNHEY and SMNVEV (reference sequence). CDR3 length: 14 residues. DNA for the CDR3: TGTGCCAGCAGTTTGGGGTCGGACACCGGGGAGCTGTTTTTT. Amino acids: CASSLGSDTGELFF.

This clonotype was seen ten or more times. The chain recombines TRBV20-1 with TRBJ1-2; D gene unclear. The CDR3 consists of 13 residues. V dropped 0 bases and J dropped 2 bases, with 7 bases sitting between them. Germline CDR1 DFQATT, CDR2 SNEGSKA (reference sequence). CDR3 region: CSARDPSNYGYTF. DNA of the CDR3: TGCAGTGCTAGAGATCCTAGCAACTATGGCTACACCTTC.

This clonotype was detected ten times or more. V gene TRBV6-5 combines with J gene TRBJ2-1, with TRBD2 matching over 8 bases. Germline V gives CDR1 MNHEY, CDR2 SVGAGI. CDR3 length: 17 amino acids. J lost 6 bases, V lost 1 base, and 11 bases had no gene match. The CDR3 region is CASSYFKGSGAVNEQFF. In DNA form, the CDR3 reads TGTGCCAGCAGTTACTTCAAAGGTAGCGGGGCAGTCAATGAGCAGTTCTTC.

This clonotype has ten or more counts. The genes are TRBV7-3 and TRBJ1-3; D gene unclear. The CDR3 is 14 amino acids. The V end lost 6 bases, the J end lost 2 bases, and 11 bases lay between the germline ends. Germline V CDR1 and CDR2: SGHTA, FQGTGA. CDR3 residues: CASSSGRAGNTIYF. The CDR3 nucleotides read TGTGCCAGCAGTTCAGGCCGGGCTGGAAACACCATATATTTT.

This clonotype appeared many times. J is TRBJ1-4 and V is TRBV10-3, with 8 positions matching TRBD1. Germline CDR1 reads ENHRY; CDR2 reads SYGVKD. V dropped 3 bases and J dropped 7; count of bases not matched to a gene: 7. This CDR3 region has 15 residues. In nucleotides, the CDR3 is TGTGCCATCAGTGACGTGCGACAGGGGAGTGAAAAACTGTTTTTT. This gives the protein CAISDVRQGSEKLFF.

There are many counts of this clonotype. The CDR3: CASSQRTGGEFSGAFF. The CDR3 coding sequence is TGTGCCAGCAGCCAAAGGACAGGGGGAGAGTTTTCAGGAGCTTTCTTT. The rearrangement uses TRBV5-6 and TRBJ1-1, with 10 positions matching TRBD1. The CDR3 totals 16 residues. The V segment lost 4 bases and the J segment 10 bases; nucleotides outside the gene matches: 16. The germline V gene encodes CDR1 SGHDT and CDR2 YYEEEE.

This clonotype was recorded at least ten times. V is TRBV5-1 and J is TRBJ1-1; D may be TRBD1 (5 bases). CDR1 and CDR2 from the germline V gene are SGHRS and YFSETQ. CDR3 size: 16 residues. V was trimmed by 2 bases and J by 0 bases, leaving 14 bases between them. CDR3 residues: CASSFRSGHLNTEAFF. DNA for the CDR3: TGCGCCAGCAGCTTCCGCTCCGGACACTTGAACACTGAAGCTTTCTTT. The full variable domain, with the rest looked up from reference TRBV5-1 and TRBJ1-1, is KAGVTQTPRYLIKTRGQQVTLSCSPISGHRSVSWYQQTPGQGLQFLFEYFSETQRNKGNFPGRFSGRQFSNSRSEMNVSTLELGDSALYLCASSFRSGHLNTEAFFGQGTRLTVV.

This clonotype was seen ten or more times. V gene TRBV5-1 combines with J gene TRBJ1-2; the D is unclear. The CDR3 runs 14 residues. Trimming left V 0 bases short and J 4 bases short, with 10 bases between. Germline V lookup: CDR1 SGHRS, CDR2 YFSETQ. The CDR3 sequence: CASSLGAGPYGYTF. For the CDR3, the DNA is TGCGCCAGCAGCTTGGGGGCCGGGCCCTATGGCTACACCTTC.

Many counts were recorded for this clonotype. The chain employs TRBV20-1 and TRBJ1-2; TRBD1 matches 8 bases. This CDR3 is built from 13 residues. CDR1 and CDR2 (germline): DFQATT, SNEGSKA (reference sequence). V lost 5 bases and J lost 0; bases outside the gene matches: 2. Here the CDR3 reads CSAWTGTNYGYTF. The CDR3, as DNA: TGCAGTGCTTGGACAGGGACTAACTATGGCTACACCTTC.